This is a list of T cell receptor beta chains from one sample in a study of long-term antiretroviral therapy in people with HIV. TCRdb's copy holds only in-frame clones and misses some; the assay was immunoSEQ multiplex PCR. The sample lists 25,000 to 30,000 clones, about 81% seen once, with about 14% in the top ten. The source material was unsorted PBMCs, sampled 2.9 years after starting antiretroviral therapy. The receptors stem from a man aged 45-65 years with HIV. Each CDR3 is given with its conserved first and last residue. A D gene is named only where the DNA matches it firmly. Part of the rows lack a size; the others show once, few, many or a class for expanded clones.

>.|few|TRBJ1-2|TRBV5-4
CASSLRGQGDTF
TGTGCCAGCAGCTTAAGAGGCCAGGGTGACACCTTC
>TRBD2|.|TRBJ2-1|TRBV7-6
CASSFIAGGQNEQFF
TGTGCCAGCAGCTTTATAGCGGGGGGGCAGAATGAGCAGTTCTTC
>.|once|TRBJ1-2|TRBV6-1
CASSAGRQNFNYGYTF
TGTGCCAGCAGTGCGGGCCGCCAGAATTTTAACTATGGCTACACCTTC
>.|.|TRBJ1-4|TRBV4-1
CASSQDEKLFF
TGCGCCAGCAGCCAAGATGAAAAACTGTTTTTT
>TRBD2|.|TRBJ2-7|TRBV19
CASSLRAGFNAYEQYF
TGTGCCAGTAGTCTAAGAGCGGGGTTTAACGCCTACGAGCAGTACTTC
>TRBD2|.|TRBJ2-5|TRBV7-6
CASSYASGGYRETQYF
TGTGCCAGCAGTTACGCTAGCGGGGGGTATCGAGAGACCCAGTACTTC
>.|.|TRBJ1-4|TRBV30
CAWSLGEKLFF
TGTGCCTGGAGTCTCGGAGAAAAACTGTTTTTT
>TRBD1|.|TRBJ2-1|TRBV13
CASSTRQGYNEQFF
TGTGCCAGCAGCACTCGACAGGGCTACAATGAGCAGTTCTTC
>.|.|TRBJ2-7|TRBV6-6
CASSYNRATYEQYF
TGTGCCAGCAGTTATAATAGGGCAACCTACGAGCAGTACTTC
>.|.|TRBJ2-7|TRBV11-2
CASSFNRRDYEQYF
TGTGCCAGCAGCTTCAATCGCAGGGACTACGAGCAGTACTTC
>.|.|TRBJ2-2|TRBV30
CAWSGQDTGELFF
TGTGCCTGGAGTGGCCAGGACACCGGGGAGCTGTTTTTT
>TRBD1|.|TRBJ2-3|TRBV9
CASSPDRGQGDTQYF
TGTGCCAGCAGCCCAGACAGGGGGCAAGGAGATACGCAGTATTTT
>.|.|TRBJ2-6|TRBV19
CASSSGGLGANVLTF
TGTGCCAGTAGTTCTGGGGGGCTTGGGGCCAACGTCCTGACTTTC
>.|once|TRBJ1-4|TRBV5-1
CASSLVTGGEKLFF
TGCGCCAGCAGCTTGGTGACGGGCGGTGAAAAACTGTTTTTT
>.|.|TRBJ1-1|TRBV7-7
CASSHSLNTEAFF
TGTGCTAGCAGCCACAGCCTGAACACTGAAGCTTTCTTT
>.|.|TRBJ2-3|TRBV4-3
CASSQDAGADTQYF
TGCGCCAGCAGCCAAGATGCAGGAGCAGATACGCAGTATTTT
>.|.|TRBJ2-5|TRBV21-1
CASSRTGPETQYF
TGTGCCAGCAGCAGGACAGGTCCGGAGACCCAGTACTTC
>.|.|TRBJ1-1|TRBV29-1
CSVEGGLPEAFF
TGCAGCGTTGAGGGGGGGCTCCCTGAAGCTTTCTTT
>.|.|TRBJ1-2|TRBV15
CATSREGTRGNYGYTF
TGTGCCACCAGCAGAGAGGGGACCCGGGGGAACTATGGCTACACCTTC
>TRBD1|.|TRBJ2-5|TRBV28
CASSLDGETGEETQYF
TGTGCCAGCAGTTTAGACGGGGAGACAGGGGAAGAGACCCAGTACTTC
>TRBD2|.|TRBJ2-5|TRBV5-4
CASSFKRGDRETQYF
TGTGCCAGCAGCTTTAAGCGGGGGGATAGAGAGACCCAGTACTTC
>.|.|TRBJ2-5|TRBV7-8
CASSGETQYF
TGTGCCAGCAGCGGAGAGACCCAGTACTTC
>.|.|TRBJ1-3|TRBV7-8
CASSFGAPENTIYF
TGTGCCAGCAGCTTTGGTGCTCCGGAAAACACCATATATTTT
>.|.|TRBJ1-1|TRBV9
CASSVGTPTEAFF
TGTGCCAGCAGCGTAGGAACCCCCACTGAAGCTTTCTTT
>.|few|TRBJ2-7|TRBV5-1
CASSLDPRSSYEQYF
TGCGCCAGCAGCTTGGACCCCCGCAGCTCCTACGAGCAGTACTTC
>TRBD1|.|TRBJ2-7|TRBV7-3
CASSPGTGGSYEQYF
TGTGCCAGCAGCCCAGGGACAGGGGGGTCCTACGAGCAGTACTTC
>.|.|TRBJ1-1|TRBV18
CASSPQGGVGYTEAFF
TGTGCCAGCTCACCACAGGGCGGGGTAGGTTACACTGAAGCTTTCTTT
>.|.|TRBJ2-2|TRBV12-5
CASGLSPLLAGGTGELFF
TGTGCTAGTGGTTTGAGCCCCCTCCTGGCCGGGGGAACCGGGGAGCTGTTTTTT
>.|once|TRBJ1-5|TRBV6-1
CASSVRQGLYSNQPQHF
TGTGCCAGCAGTGTCCGGCAGGGGCTTTATAGCAATCAGCCCCAGCATTTT
>.|.|TRBJ1-1|TRBV4-1
CASRRTENTEAFF
TGCGCCAGCAGGCGTACAGAGAACACTGAAGCTTTCTTT
>.|.|TRBJ2-2|TRBV6-5
CASSPQGTGELFF
TGTGCCAGCAGTCCCCAGGGTACCGGGGAGCTGTTTTTT
>.|.|TRBJ1-3|TRBV11-2
CASSLEGQLGNTIYF
TGTGCCAGCAGCTTAGAGGGTCAGCTCGGAAACACCATATATTTT
>TRBD1|.|TRBJ2-7|TRBV6-5
CATTRGTGVVEQYF
TGTGCCACCACCCGAGGGACAGGGGTAGTCGAGCAGTACTTC
>.|.|TRBJ1-5|TRBV7-6
CASSLGDGNNQPQHF
TGTGCCAGCAGCTTAGGGGACGGAAACAATCAGCCCCAGCATTTT
>TRBD1|.|TRBJ1-1|TRBV10-3
CAIRGQGAQDTEAFF
TGTGCCATCAGAGGACAGGGGGCGCAGGACACTGAAGCTTTCTTT
>.|.|TRBJ2-7|TRBV6-5
CASSYSGFAPYEQYF
TGTGCCAGCAGCTACTCGGGCTTTGCCCCCTACGAGCAGTACTTC
>.|.|TRBJ1-5|TRBV7-9
CASSPGGAANQPQHF
TGTGCCAGCAGCCCGGGGGGCGCGGCGAATCAGCCCCAGCATTTT
>.|.|TRBJ1-5|TRBV7-6
CASSLVGGGDQPQHF
TGTGCCAGCAGCTTAGTGGGCGGGGGAGATCAGCCCCAGCATTTT
>.|.|TRBJ2-1|TRBV5-6
CASSLAQDNEQFF
TGTGCCAGCAGCTTGGCCCAAGACAATGAGCAGTTCTTC
>.|once|TRBJ1-1|TRBV7-8
CASSLAGGNAEAFF
TGTGCCAGCAGCTTAGCGGGAGGGAACGCTGAAGCTTTCTTT
>.|.|TRBJ2-2|TRBV9
CASSTNTGELFF
TGTGCCAGCAGCACCAACACCGGGGAGCTGTTTTTT
>.|once|TRBJ2-7|TRBV27
CASSLSGRPIGYEQYF
TGTGCCAGCAGTTTATCGGGCAGGCCGATAGGCTACGAGCAGTACTTC